These 24 T cell receptor beta chains share one sample of origin, sequenced in a study of shared clonotypes between healthy human individuals. The table came from immunoSEQ multiplex PCR; TCRdb's copy has only in-frame clones and leaves some out. The profile covers about 490,000 clones, with 79% appearing a single time and approximately 12% taken by the ten largest. The sample was PBMCs. The receptor source for this set is a middle-aged woman in good health. Some clones in this sample may be carry-over from other donors' samples.

This chain joins TRBV5-1 and TRBJ1-1; 7 bases agree with TRBD1. Losses at the gene ends were 0 bases for V and 11 bases for J; bases not matched to a gene: 13. CDR1 is SGHRS and CDR2 is YFSETQ in the germline V gene. CDR3 length: 15 residues. CDR3 residues: CASSLATTQGDKAFF. DNA for the CDR3: TGCGCCAGCAGCTTGGCCACAACGCAGGGGGATAAGGCTTTCTTT.

V gene TRBV5-6 combines with J gene TRBJ2-1; the D is unclear. The length of the CDR3 is 14 residues. V was pared by 1 base and J by 5 bases, with 10 bases between. Looked up from germline, CDR1 is SGHDT and CDR2 is YYEEEE. CDR3 residues: CASSLFAPDNEQFF. Written as DNA, the CDR3 is TGTGCCAGCAGCTTGTTTGCACCGGACAATGAGCAGTTCTTC.

This clone was detected many times. The rearrangement uses TRBV5-1 and TRBJ2-5; 10 bases fit TRBD2. Trimming removed 5 bases from V and 5 bases from J; junction bases left unmatched: 9. Germline V gives CDR1 SGHRS, CDR2 YFSETQ. The CDR3 extends over 15 amino acids. The CDR3 coding sequence is TGCGCCAGCAGTCAGCTAGCGGGAGTCTTGGAGACCCAGTACTTC. Amino acid sequence: CASSQLAGVLETQYF.

The V gene is TRBV6-1, the J gene TRBJ1-5, with a tentative D call TRBD1 (5 bases). V was trimmed by 3 bases and J by 1 base, leaving 10 bases between them. The CDR3 has 15 residues. Germline CDR1 and CDR2: MNHNS and SASEGT. This CDR3 reads CASSERDLSNQPQHF. CDR3 bases: TGTGCCAGCAGTGAGAGGGACCTGAGCAATCAGCCCCAGCATTTT.

This chain connects TRBV4-3 to TRBJ2-3; tentatively, D is TRBD1 (6 bases). Trimming pared 0 bases from V and 3 bases from J, leaving 13 bases between. The CDR3 is 16 residues long. Germline CDR1 and CDR2: LGHNA and YSLEER. The CDR3 reads CASSQDQYGTTDTQYF. The CDR3 DNA is TGCGCCAGCAGCCAAGATCAATACGGGACAACAGATACGCAGTATTTT.

The gene calls are TRBV28 and TRBJ2-2; D tentatively reads TRBD1 or TRBD2 (5 bases each). The CDR3 has 14 amino acids. V dropped 6 bases and J dropped 3 bases, with 11 bases sitting between them. Germline values: CDR1 MDHEN, CDR2 SYDVKM. This CDR3 reads CASRSGTDTGELFF. The CDR3 DNA sequence: TGTGCCAGCAGGTCAGGGACGGACACCGGGGAGCTGTTTTTT. Full variable domain (remainder filled in from reference TRBV28 and TRBJ2-2): DVKVTQSSRYLVKRTGEKVFLECVQDMDHENMFWYRQDPGLGLRLIYFSYDVKMKEKGDIPEGYSVSREKKERFSLILESASTNQTSMYLCASRSGTDTGELFFGEGSRLTVL.

The J gene is TRBJ2-1, the V gene TRBV5-1; TRBD2 matches 9 bases. This CDR3 region has 17 residues. Germline assignment: CDR1 SGHRS and CDR2 YFSETQ. The V segment lost 4 bases and the J segment 7 bases; nucleotides outside the gene matches: 15. CDR3 residues: CASSPYLAGDLGNEQFF. The CDR3, as DNA: TGCGCCAGCAGCCCCTACTTAGCGGGAGATTTAGGGAATGAGCAGTTCTTC.

The count of this clone is one. The gene calls are TRBV10-3 and TRBJ2-7; possibly TRBD2 for D (6 bases). The germline V gene encodes CDR1 ENHRY and CDR2 SYGVKD. V lost 4 bases and J 1 base, leaving 8 bases between the germline ends. The CDR3 extends over 13 amino acids. Written as DNA, the CDR3 is TGTGCCATCAGTGCGGGGGTGTCCTACGAGCAGTACTTC. This gives the protein CAISAGVSYEQYF.

The V and J genes are TRBV27 and TRBJ2-3; 9 nucleotides align to TRBD2. The CDR3 has 15 amino acids. The germline gives CDR1 MNHEY, CDR2 SMNVEV (reference sequence). Trimming took 2 bases from V and 2 from J; bases not matched to a gene: 2. CDR3 coding DNA: TGTGCCAGCAGTTTACTAGCGGGGATCACAGATACGCAGTATTTT. This codes for CASSLLAGITDTQYF.

The chain couples TRBV19 to TRBJ2-2; D tentatively reads TRBD1 or TRBD2 (5 bases each). The ends were cut back, 3 bases at V and 4 bases at J, with 12 bases in the middle. The length of the CDR3 is 15 residues. CDR1 and CDR2 (germline): LNHDA, SQIVND (reference sequence). CDR3 DNA: TGTGCCAGTAGTATCCAGGGACGCGGCACCGGGGAGCTGTTTTTT. Its translation is CASSIQGRGTGELFF.

This chain joins TRBV11-2 and TRBJ2-7, with D perhaps matching TRBD1 or TRBD2 (5 bases each). Germline V gene sequence: CDR1 SGHAT, CDR2 FQNNGV. V dropped 1 base and J dropped 6 bases, with 13 bases sitting between them. The CDR3 loop spans 14 amino acids. This chain's CDR3 is CASSLVRDVSEQYF. Written as DNA, the CDR3 is TGTGCCAGCAGCTTAGTTCGGGACGTAAGCGAGCAGTACTTC.

The CDR3 sequence: CASSLVSADTQYF. In nucleotides, the CDR3 is TGTGCCAGCAGCTTAGTTTCTGCAGATACGCAGTATTTT. J is TRBJ2-3 and V is TRBV7-9; D remains unclear. The CDR3 sequence is 13 residues long. The germline CDR1 and CDR2 sequences are SEHNR and FQNEAQ (reference sequence). The V end was cut by 1 base, the J end by 4 bases, with 6 bases between. Filled out from reference TRBV7-9 and TRBJ2-3, the complete variable domain reads DTGVSQNPRHKITKRGQNVTFRCDPISEHNRLYWYRQTLGQGPEFLTYFQNEAQLEKSRLLSDRFSAERPKGSFSTLEIQRTEQGDSAMYLCASSLVSADTQYFGPGTRLTVL.

This clone occurred a few times. This chain joins TRBV9 and TRBJ1-2; D not certain. This CDR3 comprises 12 residues. Looked up from germline, CDR1 is SGDLS and CDR2 is YYNGEE. CDR3 loop: CASEGGNYGYTF. The CDR3 DNA reads TGTGCTTCCGAGGGCGGCAACTATGGCTACACCTTC.

The chain couples TRBV6-6 to TRBJ1-2, with unresolved D. V gave up 5 bases and J gave up 4 bases, with 8 bases separating them. CDR3 length equals 12 residues. Per germline, CDR1 MNHNY and CDR2 SVGAGI (reference sequence). The CDR3: CASSGSSYGYTF. In nucleotides, the CDR3 is TGTGCCAGCAGTGGGTCCTCCTATGGCTACACCTTC.

The chain uses TRBV11-3 and TRBJ2-1; D ambiguous. Trimming stripped 2 bases from V and 8 bases from J, with 13 bases between. Germline V lookup: CDR1 SGHNT, CDR2 YENEEA. This CDR3 region has 14 residues. The CDR3 loop reads CASSLRDWQDEQFF. CDR3 nucleotides: TGTGCCAGCAGCTTAAGGGATTGGCAGGATGAGCAGTTCTTC.

Remarks on this clone: A junction end diverges from the germline sequence, so it may reflect a read error. The rearrangement links TRBV7-9 to TRBJ2-7; D is possibly TRBD1 or TRBD2 (8 bases each). CDR1 is SEHNR and CDR2 is FQNEAQ in the germline V gene (reference sequence). This CDR3 contains 14 residues. CDR3 sequence: CASSIAGQAYEQYF. The CDR3 bases are TGTGCCAGCAGCATAGCGGGACAGGCCTACGAGCAGTACTTC.

The J gene is TRBJ2-7, the V gene TRBV9; 13 bases agree with TRBD2. The length of the CDR3 is 17 residues. Germline V gene lookup returns CDR1 SGDLS and CDR2 YYNGEE. J lost 5 bases, V lost 0 bases, and 8 bases had no gene match. CDR3 in DNA: TGTGCCAGCAGCGTAGAGTCAGGACTAGCGGGAGTTCACGAGCAGTACTTC. Translated: CASSVESGLAGVHEQYF.

A remark on this clone: This clone may be a read error of a much larger clone one base away. This chain uses TRBV5-1 with TRBJ2-7, with 13 bases matching TRBD2. V trimming: 4 bases; J trimming: 5 bases; junction bases outside the gene matches: 3. The CDR3 loop spans 14 amino acids. Germline lookup yields CDR1 SGHRS and CDR2 YFSETQ. The chain's CDR3 is CASSRTSGSHEQYF. CDR3 sequence (DNA): TGCGCCAGCAGCCGGACTAGCGGGAGCCACGAGCAGTACTTC.

The rearrangement links TRBV10-3 to TRBJ2-7, with D possibly TRBD1 on 5 matching bases. Deletions cut 3 bases from V and 4 bases from J, with 7 bases between. This CDR3 contains 12 residues. Germline V gene data show CDR1 as ENHRY and CDR2 as SYGVKD. DNA for the CDR3: TGTGCCATCAGTGACAGGGTGTACGAGCAGTACTTC. This sequence encodes CAISDRVYEQYF.

The V call is TRBV27, the J call TRBJ1-1, with unresolved D. This CDR3 has 14 residues. Germline-derived CDR1 and CDR2 are MNHEY and SMNVEV (reference sequence). The V end was cut by 5 bases, the J end by 11 bases, with 21 bases between. CDR3 sequence: CASSASDGLAVAFF. CDR3 nucleotide sequence: TGTGCCAGCAGTGCCTCCGACGGGTTAGCGGTGGCTTTCTTT.

This chain joins TRBV7-6 and TRBJ1-3, with D uncertain. The CDR3 totals 15 residues. V gave up 7 bases and J gave up 0 bases, with 13 bases separating them. CDR1 and CDR2 (germline): SGHVS, FNYEAQ. The chain's CDR3 is CASIPGSRSGNTIYF. For the CDR3, the DNA is TGTGCCAGCATTCCGGGCAGTCGCTCTGGAAACACCATATATTTT.

This clone is a singleton in its sample. V gene TRBV10-3 combines with J gene TRBJ2-7, with D possibly being TRBD1 or TRBD2 (5 bases each). This CDR3 spans 14 amino acids. The germline V gene encodes CDR1 ENHRY and CDR2 SYGVKD. The V end lost 10 bases, the J end lost 2 bases, and 18 bases lay between the germline ends. DNA of the CDR3: TGTGCCACCGCGGACTTGCGAGGGGCCTACGAGCAGTACTTC. Amino acid sequence: CATADLRGAYEQYF.

For this clone: A read error is the likely source, as a far larger clone sits one nucleotide away. This specimen includes other DNA sequences encoding the same CDR3. This chain joins TRBV30 and TRBJ1-1; D is unclear. The CDR3 length is 13 residues. Per the germline V gene, CDR1 is GTSNPN and CDR2 is SVGIG (reference sequence). The CDR3 reads CAWDWNMNTEAFF. Here the CDR3 DNA reads TGTGCCTGGGACTGGAACATGAACACTGAGGCTTTCTTT.

The genes are TRBV6-1 and TRBJ2-1; the D is unclear. The CDR3 runs to 14 residues. With 0 bases removed from V and 4 bases from J, the gap between germline ends came to 7 bases. CDR1 and CDR2 from the germline V gene are MNHNS and SASEGT. This CDR3 is CASSEAPGYNEQFF. DNA of the CDR3: TGTGCCAGCAGTGAAGCGCCCGGTTACAATGAGCAGTTCTTC.